This entry concerns a single T cell receptor (beta chain). Germline and junction disagree at one end, which may indicate a read error. This sample is drawn from a study of blood T cells in healthy people across ages. The CDR3 length is 15 residues. CDR1 and CDR2 (germline): ENHRY, SYGVKD. A second about 6 to 11 cycle PCR used barcoded and J-beta primers. TCRdb redid the calling of the 5' RACE reads with MiXCR, one entry per CDR3 protein. The table includes fewer than 2,000,000 distinct CDR3 sequences, around 42% detected once. This receptor was obtained from a human donor in good health. The V call is TRBV10-3, the J call TRBJ1-2, with a weak D call TRBD1 (5 bases). Sample: blood. The CDR3, as DNA: TGTGCCATCAGGAAAAAAGGGGAGGTTAACTATGGCTGCACCTTC. It translates to CAIRKKGEVNYGCTF.